One and the same sample provided the 30 T cell receptor beta chains below, sequenced in a study of T cell repertoires in cytomegalovirus infection. MiXCR, applied by TCRdb to the reads, yields one record per CDR3 protein. The sample records 100,000 to 150,000 distinct CDR3 sequences, more than 30% being singletons. For these TCRs, the target antigens are not known. The input for sequencing was CD8+ T cells from cultured PBMCs, taken from culture after CMV antigen stimulation. These receptors all come from a human donor in good health (CMV status not recorded). Some clones in this sample may be carry-over from other donors' samples.

By share, this clonotype counts as medium-sized. The chain recombines TRBV20-1 with TRBJ1-2; D call uncertain. There are 16 residues in the CDR3. CDR1 is DFQATT, CDR2 SNEGSKA, per germline (reference sequence). Deletions cut 1 base from V and 3 bases from J, with 18 bases between. The CDR3 sequence: CSARGPSDGADYGYTF. Here the CDR3 DNA reads TGCAGTGCTAGAGGGCCCTCGGACGGAGCTGACTATGGCTACACCTTC.

This clonotype was detected a few times. The chain recombines TRBV20-1 with TRBJ2-3; 7 bases are a match to TRBD2. Trimming removed 7 bases from V and 14 bases from J; junction bases left unmatched: 15. Germline V gives CDR1 DFQATT, CDR2 SNEGSKA (reference sequence). The CDR3 totals 12 residues. In nucleotides, the CDR3 is TGCAGTGTCCCTCTCAGCGGGGCGCCCCGGTATTTT. Amino acid sequence: CSVPLSGAPRYF.

The sample holds many counts of this clonotype. CDR3 sequence reads: CASTTVDIEAFF. The CDR3 DNA reads as TGTGCCAGCACGACAGTCGATATTGAAGCTTTCTTT. The V gene is TRBV7-2, the J gene TRBJ1-1; tentative D call: TRBD1 (5 bases). The CDR3 is 12 residues long. Per the germline V gene, CDR1 is SGHTA and CDR2 is FQGNSA. Deletions cut 7 bases from V and 7 bases from J, with 13 bases between. Drawing the rest from reference TRBV7-2 and TRBJ1-1, the complete variable domain is GAGVSQSPSNKVTEKGKDVELRCDPISGHTALYWYRQSLGQGLEFLIYFQGNSAPDKSGLPSDRFSAERTGGSVSTLTIQRTQQEDSAVYLCASTTVDIEAFFGQGTRLTVV.

The rearrangement links TRBV6-1 to TRBJ1-5; D ambiguous. Trimming stripped 4 bases from V and 2 bases from J, with 12 bases between. The CDR3 covers 15 residues. Per the germline V gene, CDR1 is MNHNS and CDR2 is SASEGT. The CDR3 reads CASSAREARNQPQHF. CDR3 coding DNA: TGTGCCAGCAGTGCTAGGGAAGCGCGCAATCAGCCCCAGCATTTT.

The chain carries TRBV12-3 or TRBV12-4 and TRBJ2-3; 8 bases are shared with TRBD2. V was clipped by 5 bases and J by 3 bases; unmatched bases: 10. The CDR3 is 16 amino acids. CDR3 in DNA: TGTGCCAGCAGTCTCCTCCATGGGACTAGGACAGATACGCAGTATTTT. Its protein is CASSLLHGTRTDTQYF.

The chain couples TRBV6-5 to TRBJ1-1, with no clear D. The germline V gene encodes CDR1 MNHEY and CDR2 SVGAGI. V was trimmed by 2 bases and J by 9 bases, leaving 19 bases between them. The CDR3 has 15 residues. In nucleotides, the CDR3 is TGTGCCAGCAGTTACAGGTCTGGCGTGGGTACCCAAGCTTTCTTT. Residues: CASSYRSGVGTQAFF.

This chain joins TRBV27 and TRBJ2-5, with TRBD1 as a possible D gene (6 bases). The CDR3 is 16 residues long. Germline V gene data show CDR1 as MNHEY and CDR2 as SMNVEV (reference sequence). Trimming left V 5 bases short and J 2 bases short, with 18 bases between. The CDR3 loop is CASSRARQVEQETQYF. The DNA for the CDR3 is TGTGCCAGCAGTAGGGCCAGACAGGTAGAGCAAGAGACCCAGTACTTC.

This clonotype appeared a single time. This chain uses TRBV4-2 with TRBJ2-7, with D maybe TRBD2 (5 bases). With 1 base removed from V and 2 bases from J, the gap between germline ends came to 18 bases. The germline V gene has CDR1 LGHNA and CDR2 YNFKEQ. The CDR3 contains 17 residues. The CDR3 protein is CASSQGLAGREPYEQYF. The CDR3 nucleotides are TGTGCCAGCAGCCAAGGGCTCGCGGGCCGTGAGCCCTACGAGCAGTACTTC.

The CDR3 DNA sequence: TGTGCCAGCAGTCCCCGGGGTCCGGACGAGCAGTACTTC. This translates into CASSPRGPDEQYF. The chain joins TRBV27 to TRBJ2-7, with D tentatively TRBD2 (5 bases). The ends were cut back, 5 bases at V and 5 bases at J, with 13 bases in the middle. Germline V gene data show CDR1 as MNHEY and CDR2 as SMNVEV (reference sequence). The CDR3 has 13 amino acids.

Many counts were recorded for this clonotype. The J gene is TRBJ1-1, the V gene TRBV7-6, with 9 bases matching TRBD1. The CDR3 spans 17 residues. Germline assignment: CDR1 SGHVS and CDR2 FNYEAQ. V gave up 1 base and J gave up 1 base; unmatched junction bases: 7. CDR3 bases: TGTGCCAGCAGCTTAGAACGACAGGGGGGAAGGAACACTGAAGCTTTCTTT. This gives the protein CASSLERQGGRNTEAFF.

This clonotype has just a few counts. The J gene is TRBJ1-6, the V gene TRBV7-2; D perhaps matches TRBD1 (6 bases). V was clipped by 5 bases and J by 7 bases, with 15 bases between them. CDR3 size: 15 residues. CDR1 SGHTA and CDR2 FQGNSA come from the germline V gene. CDR3 DNA: TGTGCCAGCAGCCACCCAGGGGTGGGCAATTCACCCCTCCACTTT. Protein product: CASSHPGVGNSPLHF. The entire variable domain, with the rest obtained from reference TRBV7-2 and TRBJ1-6, is as follows: GAGVSQSPSNKVTEKGKDVELRCDPISGHTALYWYRQSLGQGLEFLIYFQGNSAPDKSGLPSDRFSAERTGGSVSTLTIQRTQQEDSAVYLCASSHPGVGNSPLHFGNGTRLTVT.

This chain joins TRBV11-2 and TRBJ1-1; D gene unclear. Germline CDR1 reads SGHAT; CDR2 reads FQNNGV. The CDR3 contains 14 residues. Trimming left V 5 bases short and J 1 base short, with 11 bases between. The CDR3 nucleotides are TGTGCCAGCAGCCCTTACCCCGGGAACACTGAAGCTTTCTTT. Its translation is CASSPYPGNTEAFF.

This clonotype was detected a few times. The chain is built from TRBV5-4 and TRBJ1-4; 7 nucleotides align to TRBD1. This CDR3 spans 12 amino acids. In germline, CDR1 is SGHNT, CDR2 YYREEE (reference sequence). V lost 2 bases to trimming and J lost 13 bases; unmatched junction nucleotides: 5. The CDR3 is CASSFGQVPLFF. Here the CDR3 DNA reads TGTGCCAGCAGCTTCGGACAGGTCCCACTGTTTTTT. Based on the CDR3 plus reference TRBV5-4 and TRBJ1-4, the full variable domain is ETGVTQSPTHLIKTRGQQVTLRCSSQSGHNTVSWYQQALGQGPQFIFQYYREEENGRGNFPPRFSGLQFPNYSSELNVNALELDDSALYLCASSFGQVPLFFGSGTQLSVL.

The chain recombines TRBV4-1 with TRBJ2-1; D remains unclear. The CDR3 consists of 17 residues. The ends were cut back, 1 base at V and 0 bases at J, with 13 bases in the middle. CDR1 and CDR2 from the germline V gene are MGHRA and YSYEKL. CDR3 region: CASSQVPAESSYNEQFF. CDR3 in DNA: TGCGCCAGCAGCCAAGTCCCCGCCGAAAGCTCCTACAATGAGCAGTTCTTC.

This chain joins TRBV18 and TRBJ1-6; the D gene is possibly TRBD1 (6 bases). This CDR3 has 14 residues. V gave up 2 bases and J gave up 9 bases, with 11 bases separating them. Germline assignment: CDR1 KGHSH and CDR2 LQKENI. Here the CDR3 DNA reads TGTGCCAGCTCACCATCAGGGGTGAGTTCACCCCTCCACTTT. This sequence encodes CASSPSGVSSPLHF.

This clonotype was seen a handful of times. The genes are TRBV6-2 or TRBV6-3 and TRBJ1-5, with D possibly matching TRBD1 (5 bases). Germline assignment: CDR1 MNHEY and CDR2 SVGEGT. CDR3 length: 17 amino acids. V lost 0 bases and J 6 bases, leaving 18 bases between the germline ends. CDR3 residues: CASSYSSQGEAGQPQHF. The CDR3 DNA reads as TGTGCCAGCAGTTACTCTTCTCAAGGGGAGGCAGGTCAGCCCCAGCATTTT.

The chain combines TRBV6-1 with TRBJ1-6; D might be TRBD1 (5 bases). The CDR3 length is 14 residues. Germline CDR1 MNHNS, CDR2 SASEGT. Trimming stripped 2 bases from V and 14 bases from J, with 16 bases between. CDR3 DNA sequence: TGTGCCAGCAGTGAACTCGTCAACAGGCAGTCCCTCCACTTT. It codes for CASSELVNRQSLHF.

This clonotype appeared a few times. This chain joins TRBV5-1 and TRBJ2-2, with 10 bases matching TRBD1. V trimming: 8 bases; J trimming: 4 bases; junction bases outside the gene matches: 2. The CDR3 runs to 13 residues. The germline V gene has CDR1 SGHRS and CDR2 YFSETQ. The CDR3 loop is CARGTGATGELFF. As DNA, the CDR3 is TGCGCCAGAGGGACAGGGGCCACCGGGGAGCTGTTTTTT.

This clonotype has just a few counts. The chain has TRBV12-3 or TRBV12-4 and TRBJ1-5; D might be TRBD1 (5 bases). This CDR3 has 15 amino acids. Between the trimmed V and J ends, which lost 5 bases and 3 bases, there was a span of 14 bases. The CDR3 DNA sequence: TGTGCCAGCAGTCTGTCACAGGTACCCAATCAGCCCCAGCATTTT. Its translation: CASSLSQVPNQPQHF.

This clonotype was counted only a few times. The chain has TRBV28 and TRBJ2-7; D gene unclear. V lost 4 bases and J lost 2, with 12 bases in between. Germline V gives CDR1 MDHEN, CDR2 SYDVKM. This CDR3 spans 14 amino acids. The CDR3 DNA reads TGTGCCAGCAGTTCCCCCGGGTTTACCTACGAGCAGTACTTC. This gives the protein CASSSPGFTYEQYF.

The chain is built from TRBV27 and TRBJ1-2; 9 nucleotides line up with TRBD1. CDR1 and CDR2 from the germline V gene are MNHEY and SMNVEV (reference sequence). The length of the CDR3 is 15 residues. Losses at the gene ends were 3 bases for V and 4 bases for J; bases not matched to a gene: 6. CDR3 protein: CASSFTGTGTYGYTF. The CDR3 nucleotides read TGTGCCAGCAGTTTTACCGGGACAGGGACCTATGGCTACACCTTC.

The rearrangement uses TRBV20-1 and TRBJ1-1, with 8 bases identical to TRBD1. CDR1 and CDR2 (germline): DFQATT, SNEGSKA (reference sequence). The V segment lost 2 bases and the J segment 0 bases; nucleotides outside the gene matches: 11. The CDR3 spans 17 residues. CDR3 in amino acids: CSARKAGGAVVNTEAFF. The DNA of the CDR3 is TGCAGTGCTAGAAAGGCAGGGGGCGCGGTCGTGAACACTGAAGCTTTCTTT.

The chain uses TRBV5-1 and TRBJ2-5, with D uncertain. The CDR3 totals 14 residues. V gave up 2 bases and J gave up 5 bases, with 13 bases separating them. Germline V lookup: CDR1 SGHRS, CDR2 YFSETQ. CDR3 nucleotides: TGCGCCAGCAGCTTAAGGACCGAAACGGAGACCCAGTACTTC. Protein: CASSLRTETETQYF.

The rearrangement uses TRBV29-1 and TRBJ1-1; D uncertain. Trimming left V 6 bases short and J 10 bases short, with 15 bases between. The CDR3 extends over 11 amino acids. Germline V gene data show CDR1 as SQVTM and CDR2 as ANQGSEA. CDR3 in amino acids: CSVPGRGGAFF. CDR3 bases: TGCAGCGTCCCGGGCCGGGGTGGAGCTTTCTTT.

The chain has TRBV15 and TRBJ2-1; D unresolved. This CDR3 region has 11 residues. Germline-derived CDR1 and CDR2 are LNHNV and YYDKDF (reference sequence). Trimming took off 6 bases at V and 8 bases at J, with 8 bases between the two ends. CDR3: CATSKGHEQFF. The CDR3 DNA is TGTGCCACCAGTAAAGGCCATGAGCAGTTCTTC.

This clonotype was recorded many times. The chain joins TRBV7-2 to TRBJ2-5; TRBD1 or TRBD2 may be the D gene (6 bases each). This CDR3 spans 13 amino acids. Trimming pared 8 bases from V and 5 bases from J, leaving 15 bases between. Germline CDR1 reads SGHTA; CDR2 reads FQGNSA. This chain's CDR3 is CASGLGGLETQYF. The CDR3 nucleotides read TGTGCCAGCGGGTTAGGGGGGTTGGAGACCCAGTACTTC.

This clonotype has just a few counts. CDR3 DNA sequence: TGCGCCAGCAGCCAAGGATGGGACACAGATACGCAGTATTTT. Its translation: CASSQGWDTDTQYF. The rearrangement joins TRBV4-1 to TRBJ2-3; D not resolved. Germline CDR1 and CDR2: MGHRA and YSYEKL. The CDR3 consists of 14 residues. The ends were cut back, 1 base at V and 2 bases at J, with 7 bases in the middle.

This clonotype has only a few counts. The chain carries TRBV7-6 and TRBJ2-3; possible D gene TRBD2, 7 bases. Trimming removed 1 base at V and 2 bases at J, with 22 bases between. The V gene's germline CDR1 is SGHVS and CDR2 FNYEAQ. The CDR3 is made up of 19 amino acids. The CDR3: CASSLEPLVAGASTDTQYF. CDR3 in DNA: TGTGCCAGCAGCTTAGAGCCCTTGGTTGCGGGGGCATCCACAGATACGCAGTATTTT.

The chain couples TRBV7-6 to TRBJ2-6; no clear D gene. CDR1 is SGHVS, CDR2 FNYEAQ, per germline. The V and J ends lost 1 base and 0 bases respectively, with 4 bases between them. The CDR3 loop spans 15 amino acids. The CDR3 DNA reads TGTGCCAGCAGCTTAGAGAACTCTGGGGCCAACGTCCTGACTTTC. As protein: CASSLENSGANVLTF.

The table lists this clonotype with a few counts. This chain uses TRBV12-3 or TRBV12-4 with TRBJ1-1; D call uncertain. The CDR3 covers 14 residues. Trimming shortened V by 3 bases and J by 0 bases, and 8 bases separated the two germline ends. CDR3 sequence reads: CASSFGRLNTEAFF. The CDR3 DNA follows: TGTGCCAGCAGTTTTGGCAGGTTGAACACTGAAGCTTTCTTT.